These 30 T cell receptor beta chains came from one sample sequenced in a study of response to subunit inactivated influenza vaccine. TCRdb used MiXCR to reprocess the RT-PCR reads, holding one entry per CDR3 protein. The sample has approximately 490,000 distinct CDR3 sequences, more than 7% seen once. This material consisted of PBMCs from blood, taken roughly 24 months after vaccination. The receptors shown here come from a man in his fifties or sixties who received an inactivated influenza vaccine.

The chain recombines TRBV29-1 with TRBJ2-3; D remains unclear. The germline V gene has CDR1 SQVTM and CDR2 ANQGSEA. The CDR3 has 12 residues. V was clipped by 3 bases and J by 3 bases, with 7 bases between them. CDR3 DNA: TGCAGCGTTGATACCCGAACAGATACGCAGTATTTT. The encoded protein is CSVDTRTDTQYF.

CDR3 residues: CATSDSRLAGANVLTF. The CDR3, as DNA: TGTGCCACCAGTGATAGTAGGTTGGCTGGGGCCAACGTCCTGACTTTC. V usage is TRBV24-1 and J usage is TRBJ2-6; D gene uncertain. V was clipped by 3 bases and J by 2 bases, with 10 bases between them. This CDR3 spans 16 amino acids. The V gene's germline CDR1 is KGHDR and CDR2 SFDVKD.

This clonotype was observed many times. The chain uses TRBV4-3 and TRBJ2-2; 11 nucleotides agree with TRBD1. The CDR3 sequence is 17 residues long. Germline V gives CDR1 LGHNA, CDR2 YSLEER. J lost 1 base, V lost 4 bases, and 5 bases had no gene match. The CDR3 loop is CASSPRDRGVNTGELFF. The CDR3 region has the DNA TGCGCCAGCAGCCCAAGGGACAGGGGGGTGAACACCGGGGAGCTGTTTTTT.

This clonotype was counted only a few times. V gene TRBV12-3 or TRBV12-4 combines with J gene TRBJ1-2; D gene uncertain. This CDR3 is 16 amino acids long. V was clipped by 2 bases and J by 8 bases, with 21 bases between them. The CDR3 DNA reads TGTGCCAGCAGTTTAACGGCGCCCGAATCCTTCTCCGGCTACACCTTC. It translates to CASSLTAPESFSGYTF.

This clonotype showed up just a few times. The V call is TRBV29-1, the J call TRBJ2-5; weak D call: TRBD1 (5 bases). Germline CDR1 and CDR2: SQVTM and ANQGSEA. The CDR3 is made up of 13 amino acids. Trimming removed 7 bases from V and 5 bases from J, with 17 bases in between. The CDR3 loop is CSAIRGAGETQYF. DNA for the CDR3: TGCAGCGCCATCCGTGGGGCCGGTGAGACCCAGTACTTC.

This clonotype was seen a few times. This sequence joins TRBV20-1 and TRBJ2-7, with D possibly being TRBD1 (6 bases). This CDR3 spans 16 amino acids. The germline V and J ends were trimmed by 1 base and 2 bases, with 18 bases remaining between them. Germline assignment: CDR1 DFQATT and CDR2 SNEGSKA (reference sequence). The CDR3 DNA sequence: TGCAGTGCTAGAGCGAGGGACATCTGGTGGGCCTACGAGCAGTACTTC. It translates to CSARARDIWWAYEQYF.

The table lists this clonotype with a few counts. The chain is built from TRBV30 and TRBJ1-1; D gene ambiguous. V was trimmed by 0 bases and J by 0 bases, leaving 8 bases between them. In germline, CDR1 is GTSNPN, CDR2 SVGIG (reference sequence). This CDR3 has 14 residues. Here the CDR3 DNA reads TGTGCCTGGAGTGTAGGACCTATGAACACTGAAGCTTTCTTT. This gives the protein CAWSVGPMNTEAFF.

The CDR3 region has the DNA TGTGCCAGCAGAAATGGGGCGGGAGGTCGCACAGATACGCAGTATTTT. Translated: CASRNGAGGRTDTQYF. The chain couples TRBV7-2 to TRBJ2-3; the match to TRBD2 covers 8 bases. Germline V lookup: CDR1 SGHTA, CDR2 FQGNSA. Trimming cost V 6 bases and J 1 base; bases outside gene matches: 9. CDR3 length equals 16 residues.

This clonotype was detected a few times. The chain links TRBV20-1 to TRBJ2-7, with 13 positions matching TRBD2. This CDR3 comprises 16 residues. The J segment lost 7 bases and the V segment lost 1 base, leaving 10 bases of the junction unmatched. CDR1 is DFQATT, CDR2 SNEGSKA, per germline (reference sequence). The CDR3 DNA reads TGCAGTGCTAGAGCCTGGGGGGGACTAGCGGGGTATGAGCAGTACTTC. Translated: CSARAWGGLAGYEQYF.

The chain couples TRBV15 to TRBJ2-1; TRBD2 agrees at 8 bases. This CDR3 region has 16 residues. The ends lost 0 bases at V and 5 bases at J; junction bases unmatched: 6. Germline V CDR1 and CDR2: LNHNV, YYDKDF (reference sequence). The CDR3 region is CATSRERAGANNEQFF. The CDR3 coding sequence is TGTGCCACCAGCAGAGAACGAGCGGGGGCCAACAATGAGCAGTTCTTC.

The sample holds a few counts of this clonotype. CDR3 region: CASSFSGKQETQYF. The CDR3 bases are TGTGCCAGCAGTTTTTCAGGGAAACAAGAGACCCAGTACTTC. The J gene is TRBJ2-5, the V gene TRBV27, with a weak D call TRBD1 (5 bases). The germline V gene has CDR1 MNHEY and CDR2 SMNVEV (reference sequence). Trimming shortened V by 3 bases and J by 2 bases, and 10 bases separated the two germline ends. The CDR3 is 14 residues long.

The chain recombines TRBV20-1 with TRBJ2-1; D is perhaps TRBD2 (6 bases). The V end was cut by 6 bases, the J end by 0 bases, with 18 bases between. The CDR3 has 16 amino acids. Germline CDR1 and CDR2: DFQATT and SNEGSKA (reference sequence). CDR3 region: CSATVLGGDSYNEQFF. CDR3 DNA sequence: TGCAGTGCGACCGTCCTGGGGGGAGACTCCTACAATGAGCAGTTCTTC.

The chain has TRBV19 and TRBJ2-2, with 8 positions matching TRBD1. This CDR3 comprises 15 residues. Germline values: CDR1 LNHDA, CDR2 SQIVND (reference sequence). Losses at the gene ends were 6 bases for V and 4 bases for J; bases not matched to a gene: 7. In DNA form, the CDR3 reads TGTGCCAGTAGACGGTCGACAGGGGTCACCGGGGAGCTGTTTTTT. Residues: CASRRSTGVTGELFF.

The chain links TRBV20-1 to TRBJ2-3; TRBD2 is a possible D gene (6 bases). V shed 7 bases and J shed 4 bases, with 15 bases lying between them. Germline V gene lookup returns CDR1 DFQATT and CDR2 SNEGSKA (reference sequence). This CDR3 spans 13 amino acids. CDR3 nucleotides: TGCAGTGTGTCCAGCGGGCAAGCAGATACGCAGTATTTT. Translating it yields CSVSSGQADTQYF.

The table lists this clonotype with a few counts. The chain is built from TRBV7-3 and TRBJ2-2; no firm D call. In germline, CDR1 is SGHTA, CDR2 FQGTGA. The V and J ends lost 5 bases and 5 bases respectively, with 18 bases between them. The CDR3 is 16 residues long. The CDR3 nucleotides read TGTGCCAGCAGCCGGAGCGCGGCCGCGAGAACCGGGGAGCTGTTTTTT. Translating gives CASSRSAAARTGELFF.

The V call is TRBV3-1, the J call TRBJ2-7, with a possible D match to TRBD1 (6 bases). The length of the CDR3 is 14 residues. V was trimmed by 0 bases and J by 9 bases, leaving 15 bases between them. Germline loops: CDR1 LGHDT, CDR2 YNNKEL (reference sequence). The chain's CDR3 is CASSQDRGQWGQYF. The CDR3 nucleotides are TGTGCCAGCAGCCAAGATCGCGGACAGTGGGGGCAGTACTTC.

This clonotype was detected only once. This may stem from a read error, because a much larger clone lies one nucleotide away. The chain uses TRBV5-1 and TRBJ2-2; TRBD1 agrees at 11 bases. The trim removed 10 bases at V and 6 bases at J, leaving 8 bases unmatched. The CDR3 covers 14 residues. Looked up from germline, CDR1 is SGHRS and CDR2 is YFSETQ. Here the CDR3 reads CARTGQGASGELFF. CDR3 sequence (DNA): TGCGCCCGCACCGGACAGGGGGCTTCCGGGGAGCTGTTTTTT.

This clonotype showed up many times. This rearrangement joins TRBV11-3 to TRBJ2-5; 13 bases line up with TRBD2. J lost 1 base, V lost 5 bases, and 10 bases had no gene match. The CDR3 spans 18 residues. Germline loops: CDR1 SGHNT, CDR2 YENEEA. This CDR3 reads CASSPGLAGEPRQETQYF. The CDR3 DNA follows: TGTGCCAGCAGCCCCGGACTAGCGGGAGAGCCCCGCCAAGAGACCCAGTACTTC.

The rearrangement links TRBV5-1 to TRBJ1-5; D ambiguous. The CDR3 runs 16 residues. Trimming removed 4 bases from V and 2 bases from J, with 16 bases in between. Germline V gives CDR1 SGHRS, CDR2 YFSETQ. The CDR3 nucleotides are TGCGCCAGCAGCCCCACGGGAGGTCGTCGCAATCAGCCCCAGCATTTT. This codes for CASSPTGGRRNQPQHF. Combining the CDR3 with reference TRBV5-1 and TRBJ1-5 gives the whole variable domain KAGVTQTPRYLIKTRGQQVTLSCSPISGHRSVSWYQQTPGQGLQFLFEYFSETQRNKGNFPGRFSGRQFSNSRSEMNVSTLELGDSALYLCASSPTGGRRNQPQHFGDGTRLSIL.

The chain couples TRBV11-2 to TRBJ1-2; 7 bases align to TRBD1. Germline-derived CDR1 and CDR2 are SGHAT and FQNNGV. This CDR3 is built from 15 residues. J lost 3 bases, V lost 3 bases, and 7 bases had no gene match. The CDR3 nucleotides read TGTGCCAGCAGCTTCCGGGACGACAGGGACTATGGCTACACCTTC. This translates into CASSFRDDRDYGYTF. The complete variable domain, with remaining parts taken from reference TRBV11-2 and TRBJ1-2, reads EAGVAQSPRYKIIEKRQSVAFWCNPISGHATLYWYQQILGQGPKLLIQFQNNGVVDDSQLPKDRFSAERLKGVDSTLKIQPAKLEDSAVYLCASSFRDDRDYGYTFGSGTRLTVV.

V usage is TRBV7-8 and J usage is TRBJ2-4; maybe TRBD1 (5 bases). The V gene lost 1 base and the J gene lost 0 bases, with 16 bases spanning the gap. CDR1 is SGHVS and CDR2 is FQNEAQ in the germline V gene. The CDR3 runs 18 residues. The CDR3 is CASSLGLGQSLAKNIQYF. In DNA, the CDR3 is TGTGCCAGCAGCTTAGGCCTGGGGCAGAGCCTAGCCAAAAACATTCAGTACTTC. The full variable domain, in which reference TRBV7-8 and TRBJ2-4 provide the parts outside the CDR3, is GAGVSQSPRYKVAKRGQDVALRCDPISGHVSLFWYQQALGQGPEFLTYFQNEAQLDKSGLPSDRFFAERPEGSVSTLKIQRTQQEDSAVYLCASSLGLGQSLAKNIQYFGAGTRLSVL.

In its sample, this clonotype was seen many times. This sequence joins TRBV5-6 and TRBJ2-3; weak D call: TRBD2 (6 bases). The CDR3 extends over 18 amino acids. Germline lookup yields CDR1 SGHDT and CDR2 YYEEEE. The V end lost 4 bases, the J end lost 2 bases, and 23 bases lay between the germline ends. The chain's CDR3 is CASSRTYTGRDFTDTQYF. As DNA, the CDR3 is TGTGCCAGCAGCCGCACTTACACCGGGCGGGACTTCACAGATACGCAGTATTTT.

This clonotype was seen ten or more times. This chain connects TRBV12-3 or TRBV12-4 to TRBJ2-7; D is ambiguous. Deletions cut 3 bases from V and 1 base from J, with 4 bases between. The CDR3 length is 12 residues. The CDR3 sequence is CASSFRSYEQYF. CDR3 bases: TGTGCCAGCAGTTTTCGGTCCTACGAGCAGTACTTC.

In this sample, this clonotype turned up many times. The chain links TRBV5-6 to TRBJ2-7, with D tentatively TRBD1 (7 bases). Trimming shortened V by 0 bases and J by 2 bases, and 12 bases separated the two germline ends. In germline, CDR1 is SGHDT, CDR2 YYEEEE. CDR3 length: 15 amino acids. The CDR3 here is CASSLGGRGAYEQYF. CDR3 DNA sequence: TGTGCCAGCAGCTTGGGCGGCAGGGGGGCCTACGAGCAGTACTTC.

Many counts were recorded for this clonotype. The chain has TRBV12-3 or TRBV12-4 and TRBJ2-7; TRBD1 or TRBD2 may be the D gene (6 bases each). This CDR3 spans 13 amino acids. Trimming removed 5 bases at V and 3 bases at J, with 11 bases between. The CDR3 region has the DNA TGTGCCAGCAGTCCAGGGGAGGTCTACGAGCAGTACTTC. This sequence encodes CASSPGEVYEQYF.

This clonotype showed up many times. The chain is built from TRBV11-2 and TRBJ2-5; D possibly corresponds to TRBD1 (5 bases). This CDR3 is 14 amino acids long. Trimming took 2 bases from V and 3 from J, leaving 10 bases between them. Germline CDR1 and CDR2: SGHAT and FQNNGV. CDR3 coding DNA: TGTGCCAGCAGCTTATGGGGCGGAAAAGAGACCCAGTACTTC. Translated: CASSLWGGKETQYF.

This clonotype was counted a few times. This chain connects TRBV2 to TRBJ1-3, with D perhaps matching TRBD1 (5 bases). The CDR3 runs to 15 residues. Trimming removed 2 bases from V and 0 bases from J, with 8 bases in between. Germline CDR1 reads SNHLY; CDR2 reads FYNNEI. CDR3 nucleotides: TGTGCCAGCAGTGAAACAGGACGCTCTGGAAACACCATATATTTT. Translating it yields CASSETGRSGNTIYF.

This clonotype was seen a handful of times. The gene calls are TRBV28 and TRBJ1-2; D remains unclear. Between the trimmed V and J ends, which lost 8 bases and 1 base, there was a span of 11 bases. This CDR3 contains 13 residues. CDR1 is MDHEN and CDR2 is SYDVKM in the germline V gene. DNA of the CDR3: TGTGCCAGCGGACGGGCGGGTAACTATGGCTACACCTTC. It encodes CASGRAGNYGYTF.

This clonotype turned up a few times. V and J are TRBV12-3 or TRBV12-4 and TRBJ1-1; maybe TRBD1 (5 bases). Trimming cost V 7 bases and J 5 bases, with 17 bases left between them. The CDR3 sequence is 14 residues long. The CDR3 here is CASTLSGRVTEAFF. In DNA form, the CDR3 reads TGTGCCAGCACCCTCTCCGGCAGGGTGACTGAAGCTTTCTTT.

This rearrangement joins TRBV11-2 to TRBJ2-4, with D tentatively TRBD1 or TRBD2 (6 bases each). CDR1 is SGHAT and CDR2 is FQNNGV in the germline V gene. Trimming removed 1 base from V and 0 bases from J, with 16 bases in between. The CDR3 is 18 amino acids. CDR3 sequence (DNA): TGTGCCAGCAGCTTAGGGGGGCGGGGTGGGCTAGCCAAAAACATTCAGTACTTC. Its protein is CASSLGGRGGLAKNIQYF.